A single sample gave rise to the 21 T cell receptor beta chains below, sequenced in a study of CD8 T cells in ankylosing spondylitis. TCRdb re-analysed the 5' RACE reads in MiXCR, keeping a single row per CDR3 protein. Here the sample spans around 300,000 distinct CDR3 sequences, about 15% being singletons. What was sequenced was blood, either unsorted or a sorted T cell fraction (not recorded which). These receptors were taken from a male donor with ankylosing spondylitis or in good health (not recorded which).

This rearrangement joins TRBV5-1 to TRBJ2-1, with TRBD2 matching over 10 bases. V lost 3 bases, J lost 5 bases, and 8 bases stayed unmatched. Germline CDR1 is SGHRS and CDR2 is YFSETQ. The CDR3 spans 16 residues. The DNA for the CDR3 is TGCGCCAGCAGCTCTGTACTAGCGGGGAGGAACAATGAGCAGTTCTTC. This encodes CASSSVLAGRNNEQFF.

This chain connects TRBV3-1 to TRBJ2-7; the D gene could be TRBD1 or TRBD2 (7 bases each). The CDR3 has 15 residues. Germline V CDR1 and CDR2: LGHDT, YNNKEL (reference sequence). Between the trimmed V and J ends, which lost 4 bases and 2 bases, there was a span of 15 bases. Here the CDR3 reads CASSRDRAGAYEQYF. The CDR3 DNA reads TGTGCCAGCAGCCGCGACAGGGCGGGGGCCTACGAGCAGTACTTC.

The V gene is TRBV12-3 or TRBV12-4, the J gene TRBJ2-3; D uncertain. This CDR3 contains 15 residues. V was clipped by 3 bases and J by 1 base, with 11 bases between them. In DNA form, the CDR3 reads TGTGCCAGCAGTTTTGGCGTCGCTGGCACAGATACGCAGTATTTT. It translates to CASSFGVAGTDTQYF.

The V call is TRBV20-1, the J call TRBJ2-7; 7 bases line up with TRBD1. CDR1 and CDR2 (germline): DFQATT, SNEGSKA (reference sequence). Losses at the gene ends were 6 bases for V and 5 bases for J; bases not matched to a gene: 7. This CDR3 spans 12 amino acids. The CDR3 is CSAKGAEDEQYF. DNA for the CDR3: TGCAGTGCCAAGGGGGCCGAGGACGAGCAGTACTTC.

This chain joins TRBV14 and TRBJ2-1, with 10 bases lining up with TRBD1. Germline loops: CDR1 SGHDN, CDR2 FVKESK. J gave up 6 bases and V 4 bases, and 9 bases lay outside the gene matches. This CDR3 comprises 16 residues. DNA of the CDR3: TGTGCCAGCAGCCTACCGGGTGGACAGGGGGTCAATGAGCAGTTCTTC. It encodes CASSLPGGQGVNEQFF.

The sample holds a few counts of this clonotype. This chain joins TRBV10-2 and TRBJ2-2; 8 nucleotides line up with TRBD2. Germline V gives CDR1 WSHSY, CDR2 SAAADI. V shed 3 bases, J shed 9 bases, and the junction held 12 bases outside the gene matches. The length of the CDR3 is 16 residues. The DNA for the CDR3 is TGCGCCAGCAGTGAAGGCCTAGCGGGCACAGAGAGGGAGCTGTTTTTT. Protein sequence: CASSEGLAGTERELFF.

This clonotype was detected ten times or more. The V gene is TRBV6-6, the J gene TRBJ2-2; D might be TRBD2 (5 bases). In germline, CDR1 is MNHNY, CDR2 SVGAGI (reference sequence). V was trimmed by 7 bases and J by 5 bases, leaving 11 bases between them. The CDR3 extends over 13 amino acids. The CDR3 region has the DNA TGTGCCAGCACCCCCTCGGGGACCGGGGAGCTGTTTTTT. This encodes CASTPSGTGELFF.

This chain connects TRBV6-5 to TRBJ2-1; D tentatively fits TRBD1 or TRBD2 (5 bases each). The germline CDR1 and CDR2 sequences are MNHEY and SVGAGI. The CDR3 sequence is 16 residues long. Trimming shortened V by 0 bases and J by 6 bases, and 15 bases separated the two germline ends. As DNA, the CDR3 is TGTGCCAGCAGTTACTCGATGCCCACTGGGGGCAATGAGCAGTTCTTC. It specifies CASSYSMPTGGNEQFF.

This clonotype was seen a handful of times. CDR3 sequence: CSARGRRGNTDTQYF. As DNA, the CDR3 is TGCAGTGCTAGAGGGCGGCGGGGGAACACAGATACGCAGTATTTT. The V call is TRBV20-1, the J call TRBJ2-3; 7 bases fit TRBD2. The ends lost 1 base at V and 2 bases at J; junction bases unmatched: 6. Germline CDR1 DFQATT, CDR2 SNEGSKA (reference sequence). The CDR3 is 15 amino acids.

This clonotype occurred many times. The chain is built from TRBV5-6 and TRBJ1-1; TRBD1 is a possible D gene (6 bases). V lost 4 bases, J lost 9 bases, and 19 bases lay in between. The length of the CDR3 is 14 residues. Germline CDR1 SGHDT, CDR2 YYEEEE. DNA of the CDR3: TGTGCCAGCAGCATCACAGGGAGGGGTTTACAAGCTTTCTTT. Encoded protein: CASSITGRGLQAFF.

CDR3 residues: CSVERGTVGGETQYF. For the CDR3, the DNA is TGCAGCGTTGAAAGGGGGACAGTTGGCGGAGAGACCCAGTACTTC. The chain has TRBV29-1 and TRBJ2-5, with 7 bases matching TRBD1. This CDR3 has 15 amino acids. The germline V gene encodes CDR1 SQVTM and CDR2 ANQGSEA. The V and J ends lost 2 bases and 4 bases, in that order; junction bases with no gene match: 10.

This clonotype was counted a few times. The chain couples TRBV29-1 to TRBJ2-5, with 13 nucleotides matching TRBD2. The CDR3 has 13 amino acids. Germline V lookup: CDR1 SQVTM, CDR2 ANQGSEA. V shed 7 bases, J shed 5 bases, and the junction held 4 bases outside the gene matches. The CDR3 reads CSARTSGSETQYF. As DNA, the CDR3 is TGCAGCGCCCGGACTAGCGGGAGTGAGACCCAGTACTTC.

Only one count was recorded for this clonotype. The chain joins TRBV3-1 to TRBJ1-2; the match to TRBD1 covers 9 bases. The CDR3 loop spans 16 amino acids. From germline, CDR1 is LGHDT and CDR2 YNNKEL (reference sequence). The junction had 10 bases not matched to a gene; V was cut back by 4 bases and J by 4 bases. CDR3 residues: CASSPTYRGRGYGYTF. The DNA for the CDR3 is TGTGCCAGCAGCCCCACTTACAGGGGGCGCGGCTATGGCTACACCTTC.

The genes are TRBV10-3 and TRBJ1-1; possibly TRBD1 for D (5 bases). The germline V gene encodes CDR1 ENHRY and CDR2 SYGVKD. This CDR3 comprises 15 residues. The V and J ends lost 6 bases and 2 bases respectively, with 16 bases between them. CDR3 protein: CAIRGGTGVNTEAFF. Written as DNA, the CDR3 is TGTGCCATCAGGGGAGGAACAGGCGTCAACACTGAAGCTTTCTTT.

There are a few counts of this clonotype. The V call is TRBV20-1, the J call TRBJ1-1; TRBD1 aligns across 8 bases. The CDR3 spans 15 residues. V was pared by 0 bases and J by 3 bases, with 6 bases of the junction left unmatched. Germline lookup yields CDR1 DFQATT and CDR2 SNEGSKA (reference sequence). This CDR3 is CSARDPTGVDTEAFF. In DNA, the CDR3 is TGCAGTGCTAGAGATCCGACAGGGGTGGACACTGAAGCTTTCTTT.

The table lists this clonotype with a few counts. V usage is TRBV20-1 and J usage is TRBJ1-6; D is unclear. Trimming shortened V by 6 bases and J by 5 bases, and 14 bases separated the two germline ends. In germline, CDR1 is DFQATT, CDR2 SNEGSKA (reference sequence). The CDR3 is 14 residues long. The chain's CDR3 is CSAVEGFDNSPLHF. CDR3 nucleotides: TGCAGTGCCGTCGAGGGATTTGATAATTCACCCCTCCACTTT.

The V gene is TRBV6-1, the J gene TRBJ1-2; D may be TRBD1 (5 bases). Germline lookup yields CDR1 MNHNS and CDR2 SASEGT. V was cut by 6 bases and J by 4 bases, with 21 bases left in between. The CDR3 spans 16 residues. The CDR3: CASRDPGGRGGYGYTF. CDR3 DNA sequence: TGTGCCAGCAGGGATCCGGGGGGAAGAGGTGGCTATGGCTACACCTTC.

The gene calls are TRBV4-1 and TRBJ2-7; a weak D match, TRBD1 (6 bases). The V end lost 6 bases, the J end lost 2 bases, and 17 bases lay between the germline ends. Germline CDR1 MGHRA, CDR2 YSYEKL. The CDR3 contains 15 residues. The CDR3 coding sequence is TGCGCCAGCAGAGCCTTCGGGACATCCGCCTACGAGCAGTACTTC. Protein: CASRAFGTSAYEQYF.

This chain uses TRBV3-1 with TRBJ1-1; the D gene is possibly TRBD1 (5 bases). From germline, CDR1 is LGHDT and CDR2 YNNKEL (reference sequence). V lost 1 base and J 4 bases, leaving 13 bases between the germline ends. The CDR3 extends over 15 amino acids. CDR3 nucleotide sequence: TGTGCCAGCAGCCAAGCAGGGAGCAGGGTCACTGAAGCTTTCTTT. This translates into CASSQAGSRVTEAFF.

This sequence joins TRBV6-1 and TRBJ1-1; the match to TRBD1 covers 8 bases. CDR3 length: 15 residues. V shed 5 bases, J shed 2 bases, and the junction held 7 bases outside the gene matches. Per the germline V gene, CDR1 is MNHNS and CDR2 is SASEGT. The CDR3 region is CASSPTTGANTEAFF. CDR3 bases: TGTGCCAGCAGTCCCACGACAGGGGCCAACACTGAAGCTTTCTTT.

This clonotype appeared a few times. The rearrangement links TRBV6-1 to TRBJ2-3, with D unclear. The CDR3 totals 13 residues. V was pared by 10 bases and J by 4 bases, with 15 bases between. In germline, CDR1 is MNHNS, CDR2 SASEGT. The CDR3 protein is CATASGGPDTQYF. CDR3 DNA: TGTGCCACCGCGTCGGGTGGACCAGATACGCAGTATTTT.